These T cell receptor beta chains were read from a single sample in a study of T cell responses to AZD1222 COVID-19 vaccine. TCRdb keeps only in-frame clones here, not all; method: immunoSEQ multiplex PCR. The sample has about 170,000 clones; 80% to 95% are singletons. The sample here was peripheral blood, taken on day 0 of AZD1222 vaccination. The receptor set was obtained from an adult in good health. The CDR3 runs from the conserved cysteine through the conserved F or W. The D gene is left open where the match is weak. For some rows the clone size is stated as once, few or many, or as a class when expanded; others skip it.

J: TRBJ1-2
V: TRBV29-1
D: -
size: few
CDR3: CSVAGRNYGYTF
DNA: TGCAGCGTTGCGGGCAGGAACTATGGCTACACCTTC

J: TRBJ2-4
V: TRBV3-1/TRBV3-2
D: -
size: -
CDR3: CASSRPGPGKNIQYF
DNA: TGTGCCAGCAGCCGACCGGGGCCAGGTAAAAACATTCAGTACTTC

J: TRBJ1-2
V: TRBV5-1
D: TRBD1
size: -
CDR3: CASSLARDSQIDGYTF
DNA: TGCGCCAGCAGCCTGGCACGGGACAGCCAGATTGATGGCTACACCTTC

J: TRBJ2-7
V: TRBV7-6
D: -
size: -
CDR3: CASSLGTTYGRGGPYEQYF
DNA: TGTGCCAGCAGCTTAGGGACGACATATGGGAGGGGGGGGCCCTACGAGCAGTACTTC

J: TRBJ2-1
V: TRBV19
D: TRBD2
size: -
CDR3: CASSMGGVNEQFF
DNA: TGTGCCAGTAGTATGGGAGGGGTCAATGAGCAGTTCTTC

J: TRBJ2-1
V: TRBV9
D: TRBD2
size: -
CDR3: CASSTAGGPREQFF
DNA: TGTGCCAGCAGCACAGCGGGAGGGCCTCGGGAGCAGTTCTTC

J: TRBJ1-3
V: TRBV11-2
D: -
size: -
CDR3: CASSLVQGSGNTIYF
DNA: TGTGCCAGCAGCTTAGTTCAGGGTTCTGGAAACACCATATATTTT

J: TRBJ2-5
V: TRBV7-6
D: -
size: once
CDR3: CASSFLISRDPKPETQYF
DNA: TGTGCCAGCAGCTTTCTCATTTCCAGGGACCCCAAACCGGAGACCCAGTACTTC

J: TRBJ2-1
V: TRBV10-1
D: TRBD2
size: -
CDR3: CAHEPSTSGGDYNEQFF
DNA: TGCGCTCATGAGCCTTCGACTAGCGGGGGGGATTACAATGAGCAGTTCTTC

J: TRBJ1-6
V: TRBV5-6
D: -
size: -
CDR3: CASSLVGQYNSPLHF
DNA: TGTGCCAGCAGCTTGGTGGGACAATACAATTCACCCCTCCACTTT

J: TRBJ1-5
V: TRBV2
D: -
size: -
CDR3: CASQKGSGNQPQHF
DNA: TGTGCCAGTCAAAAGGGTTCGGGGAATCAGCCCCAGCATTTT

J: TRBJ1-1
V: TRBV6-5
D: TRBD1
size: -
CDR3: CASRVTGTGDKAFF
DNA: TGTGCCAGCAGAGTAACTGGTACAGGGGACAAAGCTTTCTTT

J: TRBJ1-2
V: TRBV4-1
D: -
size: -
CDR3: CASSQDFTGLGNAGYTF
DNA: TGCGCCAGCAGCCAAGATTTCACAGGGTTGGGGAACGCGGGCTACACCTTC

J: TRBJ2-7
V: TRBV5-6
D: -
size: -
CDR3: CASSLYSYEQYF
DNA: TGTGCCAGCAGCTTGTACAGCTACGAGCAGTACTTC

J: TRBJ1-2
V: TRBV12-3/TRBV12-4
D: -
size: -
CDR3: CASREGLYGYTF
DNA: TGTGCCAGCAGGGAGGGTTTATATGGCTACACCTTC

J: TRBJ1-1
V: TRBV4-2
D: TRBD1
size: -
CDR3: CASSASGQGSRANTEAFF
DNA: TGTGCCAGCAGCGCCTCGGGACAGGGTTCTCGCGCGAACACTGAAGCTTTCTTT

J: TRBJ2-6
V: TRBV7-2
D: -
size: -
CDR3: CASSARRDGASGANVLTF
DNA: TGTGCCAGCAGCGCCCGGCGGGACGGGGCCTCTGGGGCCAACGTCCTGACTTTC

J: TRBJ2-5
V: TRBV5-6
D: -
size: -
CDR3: CASSDSQETQYF
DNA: TGTGCCAGCAGCGACAGCCAAGAGACCCAGTACTTC

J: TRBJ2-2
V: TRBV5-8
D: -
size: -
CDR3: CASSTKGSNTGELFF
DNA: TGTGCCAGCAGCACTAAGGGTTCGAACACCGGGGAGCTGTTTTTT

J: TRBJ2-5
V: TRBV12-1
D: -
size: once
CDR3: CASRPQPGHWETQYF
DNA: TGTGCCAGCAGGCCTCAACCGGGACATTGGGAGACCCAGTACTTC

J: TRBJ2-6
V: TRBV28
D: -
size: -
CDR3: CASSTAATSGANVLTF
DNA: TGTGCCAGTTCGACAGCTGCTACTTCTGGGGCCAACGTCCTGACTTTC

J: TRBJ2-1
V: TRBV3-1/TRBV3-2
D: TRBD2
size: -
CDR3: CASSPRLAVDNEQFF
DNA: TGTGCCAGCAGCCCGAGACTAGCGGTAGACAATGAGCAGTTCTTC

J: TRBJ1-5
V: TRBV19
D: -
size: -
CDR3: CASSIGYQPQHF
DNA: TGTGCCAGTAGTATAGGGTATCAGCCCCAGCATTTT

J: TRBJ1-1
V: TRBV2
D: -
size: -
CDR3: CASRYGPEAFF
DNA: TGTGCCAGCAGATACGGACCTGAAGCTTTCTTT

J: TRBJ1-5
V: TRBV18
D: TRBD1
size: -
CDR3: CASSLTGIVNQPQHF
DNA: TGTGCCAGCTCACTGACAGGGATTGTAAATCAGCCCCAGCATTTT

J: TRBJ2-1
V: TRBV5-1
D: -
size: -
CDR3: CASSPGRSSYNEQFF
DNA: TGCGCCAGCAGCCCTGGACGGAGCTCCTACAATGAGCAGTTCTTC

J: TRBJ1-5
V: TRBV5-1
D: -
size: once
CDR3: CASSRDPSSQPQHF
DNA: TGCGCCAGCAGCCGGGACCCCAGTTCTCAGCCCCAGCATTTT

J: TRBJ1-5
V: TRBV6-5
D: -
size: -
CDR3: CATPPRAAQPQHF
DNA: TGTGCCACCCCACCGAGGGCCGCTCAGCCCCAGCATTTT

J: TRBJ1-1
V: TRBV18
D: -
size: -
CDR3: CASSPVVGGTEAFF
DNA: TGTGCCAGCTCACCAGTAGTTGGGGGCACTGAAGCTTTCTTT

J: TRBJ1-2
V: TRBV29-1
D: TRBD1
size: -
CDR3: CSVEGGTGGPYGYTF
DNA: TGCAGCGTTGAAGGGGGGACAGGGGGGCCCTATGGCTACACCTTC

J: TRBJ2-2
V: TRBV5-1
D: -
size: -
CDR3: CASSLSGGRTGELFF
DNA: TGCGCCAGCAGCTTGTCCGGGGGAAGAACCGGGGAGCTGTTTTTT

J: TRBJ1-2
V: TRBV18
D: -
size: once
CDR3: CASSPGGLYGYTF
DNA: TGTGCCAGCTCACCGGGGGGCCTCTATGGCTACACCTTC

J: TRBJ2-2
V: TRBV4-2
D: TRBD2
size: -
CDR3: CASSQPSGGAAMELFF
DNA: TGTGCCAGCAGCCAGCCAAGCGGGGGGGCGGCGATGGAGCTGTTTTTT

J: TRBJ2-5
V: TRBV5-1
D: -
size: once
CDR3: CASSLYLGTEETQYF
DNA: TGCGCCAGCAGCTTGTATCTGGGAACAGAAGAGACCCAGTACTTC

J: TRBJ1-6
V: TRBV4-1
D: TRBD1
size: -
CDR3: CASSQGTGYSLLHF
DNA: TGCGCCAGCAGCCAAGGGACAGGGTATTCTCTCCTCCACTTT

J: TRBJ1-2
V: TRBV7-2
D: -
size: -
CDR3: CASSLGGGMDYGYTF
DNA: TGTGCCAGCAGCTTAGGAGGGGGTATGGACTATGGCTACACCTTC

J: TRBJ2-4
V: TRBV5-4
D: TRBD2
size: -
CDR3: CASSLAGRAKNIQYF
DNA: TGTGCCAGCAGCTTAGCGGGGAGAGCCAAAAACATTCAGTACTTC

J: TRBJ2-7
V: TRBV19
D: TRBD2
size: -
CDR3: CASSALSYGRTHEQYF
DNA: TGTGCCAGTAGTGCCTTATCGTACGGGAGGACACACGAGCAGTACTTC

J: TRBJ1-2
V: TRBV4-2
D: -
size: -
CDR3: CASSQAGVSAYGYTF
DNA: TGTGCCAGCAGCCAAGCCGGGGTCAGCGCCTATGGCTACACCTTC

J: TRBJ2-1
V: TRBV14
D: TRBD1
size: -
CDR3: CASSQDRGRFEQFF
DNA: TGTGCCAGCAGCCAAGACAGGGGGCGCTTTGAGCAGTTCTTC

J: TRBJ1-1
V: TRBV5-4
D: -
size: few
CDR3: CASSPTERNTEAFF
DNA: TGTGCCAGCAGCCCGACAGAAAGAAACACTGAAGCTTTCTTT

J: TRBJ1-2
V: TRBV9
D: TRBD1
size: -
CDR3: CASSGDRDGYTF
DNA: TGTGCCAGCAGCGGGGACAGGGATGGCTACACCTTC

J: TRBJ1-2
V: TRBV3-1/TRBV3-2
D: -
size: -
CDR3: CASSRFQGNYGYTF
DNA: TGTGCCAGCAGCCGCTTCCAGGGGAACTATGGCTACACCTTC

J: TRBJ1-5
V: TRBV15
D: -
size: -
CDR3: CATSRAGWDSNQPQHF
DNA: TGTGCCACCAGCAGAGCAGGATGGGATAGCAATCAGCCCCAGCATTTT

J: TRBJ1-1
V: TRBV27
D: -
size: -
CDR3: CASSSSSRQGSAEAFF
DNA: -

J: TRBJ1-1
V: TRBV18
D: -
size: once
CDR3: CASSQVGQGGTEAFF
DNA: TGTGCCAGCTCACAAGTAGGGCAAGGGGGGACTGAAGCTTTCTTT

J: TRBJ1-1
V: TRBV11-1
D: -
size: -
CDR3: CASSFFRNRDTEAFF
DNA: TGTGCCAGCAGCTTTTTCAGAAATAGGGACACTGAAGCTTTCTTT

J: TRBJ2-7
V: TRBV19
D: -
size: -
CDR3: CASSMRGGAYEQYF
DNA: TGTGCCAGTAGTATGAGGGGGGGAGCCTACGAGCAGTACTTC

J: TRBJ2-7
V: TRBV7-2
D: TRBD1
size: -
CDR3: CASSRDRDYEQYF
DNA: TGTGCCAGCAGCCGGGACAGGGACTACGAGCAGTACTTC

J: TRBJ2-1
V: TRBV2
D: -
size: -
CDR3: CASVQGPYNEQFF
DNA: TGTGCCAGTGTACAGGGACCCTACAATGAGCAGTTCTTC

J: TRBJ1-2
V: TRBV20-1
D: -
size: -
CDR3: CSASKGSTF
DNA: TGCAGTGCCTCTAAGGGATCCACCTTC

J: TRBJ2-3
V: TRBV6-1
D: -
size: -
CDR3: CASSEAPTRDTQYF
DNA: TGTGCCAGCAGTGAAGCCCCTACCAGAGATACGCAGTATTTT